The text below deals with one T cell receptor (beta chain). What it binds is unknown. The CDR3 has 13 amino acids. Deletions cut 3 bases from V and 3 bases from J, with 6 bases between. The germline gives CDR1 LNHDA, CDR2 SQIVND (reference sequence). MiXCR, applied by TCRdb to the 5' RACE reads, yields one record per CDR3 protein. The sample lists hundreds of thousands of distinct CDR3 sequences; about 28% were seen once. The data originate from a study of identical twins' blood T cells. Study-level findings and limits: Each donor's most abundant TCRbeta clonotypes shared more CDR3 sequences with her twin than unrelated donors.

This chain joins TRBV19 and TRBJ1-5; D gene ambiguous. The sequence was collected from a woman between 18 and 50 years old in good health. Sequenced material: PBMCs. DNA of the CDR3: TGTGCCAGTAGTATGGGAATCAATCAGCCCCAGCATTTT. Protein: CASSMGINQPQHF.